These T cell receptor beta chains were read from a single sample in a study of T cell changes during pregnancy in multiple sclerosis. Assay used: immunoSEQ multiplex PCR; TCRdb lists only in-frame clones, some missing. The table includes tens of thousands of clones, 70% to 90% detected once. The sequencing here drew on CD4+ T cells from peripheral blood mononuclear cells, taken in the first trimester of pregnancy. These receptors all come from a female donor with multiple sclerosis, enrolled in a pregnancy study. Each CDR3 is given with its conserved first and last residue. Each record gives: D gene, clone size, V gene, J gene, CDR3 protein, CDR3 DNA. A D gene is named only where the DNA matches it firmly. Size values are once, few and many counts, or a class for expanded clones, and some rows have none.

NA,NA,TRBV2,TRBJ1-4,CASSASTNEKLFF,TGTGCCAGCAGTGCCTCAACTAATGAAAAACTGTTTTTT
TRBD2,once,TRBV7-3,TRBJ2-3,CASSTGLAGVYTQYF,TGTGCCAGCAGCACGGGACTAGCGGGAGTTTATACGCAGTATTTT
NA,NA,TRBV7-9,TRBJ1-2,CASSPTRRGGKYGYTF,TGTGCCAGCAGCCCGACCCGACGAGGAGGGAAATATGGCTACACCTTC
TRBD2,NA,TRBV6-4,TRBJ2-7,CASSDYPPGGRGKEQYF,TGTGCCAGCAGTGACTACCCGCCCGGCGGGAGAGGTAAGGAGCAGTACTTC
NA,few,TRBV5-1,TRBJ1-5,CASSQQGGNQPQHF,TGCGCCAGCAGCCAACAGGGAGGCAATCAGCCCCAGCATTTT
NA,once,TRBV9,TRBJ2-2,CASSVPITGELFF,TGTGCCAGCAGCGTACCAATCACCGGGGAGCTGTTTTTT
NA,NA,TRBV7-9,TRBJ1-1,CAIKSGLTNTEAFF,TGTGCCATCAAGTCCGGGTTAACGAACACTGAAGCTTTCTTT
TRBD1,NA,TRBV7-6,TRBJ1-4,CASSLGTVGGEKLFF,TGTGCCAGCAGCCTGGGGACAGTCGGCGGTGAAAAACTGTTTTTT
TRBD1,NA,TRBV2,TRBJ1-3,CASSVGQVSSGNTIYF,TGTGCCAGCAGTGTGGGACAGGTCAGCTCTGGAAACACCATATATTTT
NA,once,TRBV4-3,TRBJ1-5,CASSQEVENQPQHF,TGCGCCAGCAGCCAAGAGGTAGAGAATCAGCCCCAGCATTTT
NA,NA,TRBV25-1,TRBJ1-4,CASSELGTQGRNEKLFF,TGTGCCAGCAGTGAATTGGGCACACAGGGAAGGAATGAAAAACTGTTTTTT
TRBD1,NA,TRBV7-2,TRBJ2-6,CASSGQGALGANVLTF,TGTGCCAGCAGCGGACAGGGGGCTTTGGGGGCCAACGTCCTGACTTTC
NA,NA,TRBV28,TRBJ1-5,CASSLLNQPQHF,TGTGCCAGCAGTCTCTTAAATCAGCCCCAGCATTTT
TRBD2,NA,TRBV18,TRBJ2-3,CASSTRLAGSTDTQYF,TGTGCCAGCTCGACCCGACTAGCGGGTAGCACAGATACGCAGTATTTT
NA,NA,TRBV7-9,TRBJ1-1,CASSLRMNTEAFF,TGTGCCAGCAGCCTACGAATGAACACTGAAGCTTTCTTT
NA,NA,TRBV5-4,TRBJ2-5,CASSLGGEETQYF,TGTGCCAGCAGCTTGGGGGGGGAAGAGACCCAGTACTTC
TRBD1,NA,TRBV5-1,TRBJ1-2,CASSLAIGQGYGYTF,TGCGCCAGCAGCTTGGCTATAGGACAGGGTTATGGCTACACCTTC
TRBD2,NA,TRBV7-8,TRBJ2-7,CASSPGTSGRAAEQYF,TGTGCCAGCAGCCCCGGGACTAGCGGGAGGGCCGCTGAGCAGTACTTC
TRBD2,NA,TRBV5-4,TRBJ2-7,CASSLVPPTSARYEQYF,TGTGCCAGCAGCTTGGTACCTCCAACTAGCGCCCGCTACGAGCAGTACTTC
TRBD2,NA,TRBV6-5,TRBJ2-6,CASSYSGRSGANVLTF,TGTGCCAGCAGTTATAGCGGGAGATCTGGGGCCAACGTCCTGACTTTC
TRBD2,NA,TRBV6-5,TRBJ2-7,CASSLGGREVDEQYF,TGTGCCAGCAGCCTAGGTGGGCGGGAGGTGGACGAGCAGTACTTC
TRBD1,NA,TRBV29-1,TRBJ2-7,CSVVTGGGKGEQYF,TGCAGCGTGGTTACAGGGGGTGGTAAGGGCGAGCAGTACTTC
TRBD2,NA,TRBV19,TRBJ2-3,CASKTSGVDTQYF,TGTGCCAGTAAGACTAGCGGAGTAGATACGCAGTATTTT
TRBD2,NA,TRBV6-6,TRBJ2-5,CASSPLLAGGLETQYF,TGTGCCAGCAGCCCTTTACTAGCGGGAGGGCTGGAGACCCAGTACTTC
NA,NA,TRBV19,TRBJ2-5,CASSTVGGQETQYF,TGTGCCAGTAGTACCGTAGGGGGTCAAGAGACCCAGTACTTC
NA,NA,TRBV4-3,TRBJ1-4,CASSRIREYEKLFF,TGCGCCAGCAGCCGGATCCGGGAGTACGAAAAACTGTTTTTT
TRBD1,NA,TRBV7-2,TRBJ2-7,CASSSRTDTGTGGYEQYF,TGTGCCAGCAGCTCCAGAACGGACACCGGGACAGGGGGTTACGAGCAGTACTTC
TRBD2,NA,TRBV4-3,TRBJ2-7,CASSQAVAGGYEQYF,TGCGCCAGCAGCCAAGCTGTAGCGGGAGGTTACGAGCAGTACTTC
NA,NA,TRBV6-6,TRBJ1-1,CASSYPQGRINTEAFF,TGTGCCAGCAGTTACCCACAGGGTCGAATTAACACTGAAGCTTTCTTT
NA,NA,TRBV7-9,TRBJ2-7,CASSSTSTARGEQYF,TGTGCCAGCAGCTCAACCTCGACAGCGCGCGGCGAGCAGTACTTC
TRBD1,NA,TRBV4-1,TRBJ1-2,CASSQDGQGVGGAYGYTF,TGCGCCAGCAGCCAAGATGGGCAGGGGGTGGGGGGAGCCTATGGCTACACCTTC
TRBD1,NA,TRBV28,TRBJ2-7,CASSPSWVSSGTGGGNEQYF,TGTGCCAGCAGTCCCAGTTGGGTCTCTAGTGGGACAGGGGGAGGAAACGAGCAGTACTTC
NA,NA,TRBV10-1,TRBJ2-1,CASSPGGAPNNEQFF,TGCGCCAGCAGCCCAGGAGGGGCGCCAAACAATGAGCAGTTCTTC
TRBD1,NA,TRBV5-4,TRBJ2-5,CASSLWTGSETQYF,TGTGCCAGCAGCTTGTGGACAGGGAGCGAGACCCAGTACTTC
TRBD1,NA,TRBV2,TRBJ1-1,CASTRDRANTEAFF,TGTGCCAGCACCCGGGACAGGGCGAACACTGAAGCTTTCTTT
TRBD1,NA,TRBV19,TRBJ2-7,CASSAGQGYEQYF,TGTGCCAGTAGTGCGGGACAGGGCTACGAGCAGTACTTC
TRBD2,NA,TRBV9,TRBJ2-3,CASTPGLAGVVDTQYF,TGTGCCAGCACTCCGGGACTAGCGGGAGTAGTGGATACGCAGTATTTT
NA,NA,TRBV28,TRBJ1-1,CASSPSRPARSEAFF,TGTGCCAGCAGTCCGTCCAGACCAGCCAGGTCTGAAGCTTTCTTT
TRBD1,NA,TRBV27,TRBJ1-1,CASIDRGRGNTEAFF,TGTGCCAGCATAGACAGGGGGCGGGGGAACACTGAAGCTTTCTTT
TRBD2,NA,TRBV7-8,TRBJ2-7,CASSISSGSGEQYF,TGTGCCAGCAGCATATCTAGCGGGAGCGGCGAGCAGTACTTC
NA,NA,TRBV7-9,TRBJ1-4,CASSLERGTYEKLFF,TGTGCCAGCAGCTTAGAGAGGGGGACATATGAAAAACTGTTTTTT
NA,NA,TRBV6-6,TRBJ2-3,CASSYVGHTALGF,TGTGCCAGCAGTTACGTCGGACACACGGCATTGGGTTTT
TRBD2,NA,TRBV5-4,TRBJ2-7,CASSLETSGSPYEQYF,TGTGCCAGCAGCTTGGAGACTAGCGGCTCCCCCTACGAGCAGTACTTC
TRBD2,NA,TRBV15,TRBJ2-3,CATSTLPGLAGGTTDTQYF,TGTGCCACCAGCACGCTCCCGGGACTAGCGGGAGGGACCACAGATACGCAGTATTTT
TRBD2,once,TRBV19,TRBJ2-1,CASSTPRLAPNEQFF,TGTGCCAGTAGTACTCCCCGACTAGCCCCCAATGAGCAGTTCTTC
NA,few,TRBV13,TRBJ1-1,CASRGGARRFPEAFF,TGTGCCAGCAGAGGCGGGGCCAGGAGATTCCCTGAAGCTTTCTTT
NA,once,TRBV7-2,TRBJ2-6,CASSLRGAESPGANVLTF,TGTGCCAGCAGCTTACGGGGAGCGGAGTCCCCTGGGGCCAACGTCCTGACTTTC
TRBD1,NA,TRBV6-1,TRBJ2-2,CASRGQVNTGELFF,TGTGCCAGCCGCGGACAGGTTAACACCGGGGAGCTGTTTTTT
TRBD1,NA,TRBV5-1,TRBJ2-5,CASSLGSRDRGRGTQYF,TGCGCCAGCAGCTTGGGATCCCGGGACAGGGGGAGAGGGACCCAGTACTTC
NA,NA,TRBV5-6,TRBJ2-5,CASSLDSQGQETQYF,TGTGCCAGCAGCTTGGATTCCCAGGGTCAAGAGACCCAGTACTTC
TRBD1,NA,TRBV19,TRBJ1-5,CASRSGQDQPQHF,TGTGCCAGTAGATCCGGACAGGACCAGCCCCAGCATTTT
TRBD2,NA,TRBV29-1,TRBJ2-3,CSACSGSGDTQYF,TGCAGCGCTTGTAGCGGGAGTGGGGATACGCAGTATTTT
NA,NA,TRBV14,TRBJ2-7,CASSNSGSYEQYF,TGTGCCAGCAGCAACAGTGGGTCCTACGAGCAGTACTTC
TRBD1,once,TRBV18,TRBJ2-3,CASSPLGQGYTTQYF,TGTGCCAGCTCACCACTGGGACAGGGGTATACTACGCAGTATTTT
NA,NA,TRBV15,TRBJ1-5,CATSRNQVLSNQPQHF,TGTGCCACCAGCAGGAATCAGGTGCTTAGCAATCAGCCCCAGCATTTT
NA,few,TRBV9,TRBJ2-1,CASSAAGSLHNEQFF,TGTGCCAGCAGCGCCGCCGGGAGCCTTCACAATGAGCAGTTCTTC
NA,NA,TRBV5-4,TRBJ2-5,CASSRYSGETQYF,TGTGCCAGCAGTCGATATTCCGGGGAGACCCAGTACTTC
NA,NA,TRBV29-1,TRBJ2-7,CSVAIPAGALGEQYF,TGCAGCGTTGCCATACCGGCAGGGGCTCTTGGCGAGCAGTACTTC